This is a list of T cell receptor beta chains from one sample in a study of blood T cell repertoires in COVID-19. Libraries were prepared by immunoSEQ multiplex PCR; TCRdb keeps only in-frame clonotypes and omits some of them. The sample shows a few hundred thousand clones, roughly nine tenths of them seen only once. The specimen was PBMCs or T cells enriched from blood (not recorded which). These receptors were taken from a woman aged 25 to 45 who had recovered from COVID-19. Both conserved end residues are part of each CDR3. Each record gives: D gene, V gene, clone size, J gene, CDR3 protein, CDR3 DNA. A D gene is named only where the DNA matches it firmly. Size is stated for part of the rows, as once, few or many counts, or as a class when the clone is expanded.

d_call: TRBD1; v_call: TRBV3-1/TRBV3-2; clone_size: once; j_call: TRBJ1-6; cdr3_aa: CASSPQTGTNSPLHF; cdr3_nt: TGTGCCAGCAGCCCCCAGACAGGGACGAATTCACCCCTCCACTTT
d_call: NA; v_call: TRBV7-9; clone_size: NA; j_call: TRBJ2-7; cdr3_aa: CASSILRDFSYEQYF; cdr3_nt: TGTGCCAGCAGCATCCTCCGGGACTTCTCCTACGAGCAGTACTTC
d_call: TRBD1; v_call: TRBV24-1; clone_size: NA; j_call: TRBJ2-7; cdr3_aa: CATQGQNSYEQYF; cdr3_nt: TGTGCCACCCAGGGACAGAACTCCTACGAGCAGTACTTC
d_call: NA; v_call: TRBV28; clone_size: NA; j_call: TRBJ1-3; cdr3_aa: CASITLPGNTIYF; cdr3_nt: TGTGCCAGCATTACTCTTCCTGGAAACACCATATATTTT
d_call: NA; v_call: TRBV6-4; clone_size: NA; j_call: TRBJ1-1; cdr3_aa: CASSAQHMNTEAFF; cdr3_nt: TGTGCCAGCAGTGCCCAACACATGAACACTGAAGCTTTCTTT
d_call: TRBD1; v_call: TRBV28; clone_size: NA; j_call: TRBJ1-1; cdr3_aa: CASSFQGGLIESEAFF; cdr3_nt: TGTGCCAGCAGTTTTCAGGGGGGCCTAATTGAGAGTGAAGCTTTCTTT
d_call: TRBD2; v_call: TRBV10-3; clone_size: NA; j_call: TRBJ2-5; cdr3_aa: CAISPSGRIEGDQYF; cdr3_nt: TGTGCCATCAGCCCGAGCGGGAGGATTGAGGGGGACCAGTACTTC
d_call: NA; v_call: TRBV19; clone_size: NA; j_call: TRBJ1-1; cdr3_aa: CASSARTRVNTEAFF; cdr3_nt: TGTGCCAGTAGTGCCCGGACGAGGGTGAACACTGAAGCTTTCTTT
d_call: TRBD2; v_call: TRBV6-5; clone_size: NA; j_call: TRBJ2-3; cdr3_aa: CASSYSIAGGQDTQYF; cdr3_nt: TGTGCCAGCAGTTACTCGATCGCGGGGGGGCAAGATACGCAGTATTTT
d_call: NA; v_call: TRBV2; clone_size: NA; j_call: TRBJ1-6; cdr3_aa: CASSEFSSLHF; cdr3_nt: TGTGCCAGCAGTGAGTTTTCTTCCCTCCACTTT
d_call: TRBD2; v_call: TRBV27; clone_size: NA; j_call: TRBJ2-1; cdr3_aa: CASKRGTSGYNEQFF; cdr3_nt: TGTGCCAGCAAAAGAGGGACTAGCGGATACAATGAGCAGTTCTTC
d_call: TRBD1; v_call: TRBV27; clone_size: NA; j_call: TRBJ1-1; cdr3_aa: CASSFQTGGQAFF; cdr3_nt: TGTGCCAGCAGTTTTCAAACAGGGGGGCAAGCTTTCTTT
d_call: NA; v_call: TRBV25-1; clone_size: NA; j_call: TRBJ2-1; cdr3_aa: CASSESRNEQFF; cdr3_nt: TGTGCCAGCAGTGAATCCCGCAATGAGCAGTTCTTC
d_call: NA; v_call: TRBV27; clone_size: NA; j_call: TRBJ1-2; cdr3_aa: CASSSDLQGYGGYTF; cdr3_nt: TGTGCCAGCAGTTCCGACCTACAGGGTTACGGCGGCTACACCTTC
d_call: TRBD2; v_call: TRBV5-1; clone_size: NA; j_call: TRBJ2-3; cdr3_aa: CASRLLAGPDTQYF; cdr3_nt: TGCGCCAGCAGACTTCTAGCGGGACCAGATACGCAGTATTTT
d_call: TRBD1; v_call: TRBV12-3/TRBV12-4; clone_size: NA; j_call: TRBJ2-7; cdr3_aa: CASRGTGDSEQYF; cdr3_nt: TGTGCCAGCAGGGGGACAGGGGATAGCGAGCAGTACTTC
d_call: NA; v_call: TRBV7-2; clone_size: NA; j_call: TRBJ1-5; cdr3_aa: CASSLKQALDQPQHF; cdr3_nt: TGTGCCAGCAGCTTGAAACAGGCCCTAGATCAGCCCCAGCATTTT
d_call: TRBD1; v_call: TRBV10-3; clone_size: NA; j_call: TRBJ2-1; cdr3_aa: CAISEPRETGTNEQFF; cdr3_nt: TGTGCCATCAGTGAGCCCAGGGAGACAGGGACGAATGAGCAGTTCTTC
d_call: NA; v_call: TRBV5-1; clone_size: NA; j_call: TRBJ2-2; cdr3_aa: CASSLADTGELFF; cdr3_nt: TGCGCCAGCAGCTTGGCAGACACCGGGGAGCTGTTTTTT
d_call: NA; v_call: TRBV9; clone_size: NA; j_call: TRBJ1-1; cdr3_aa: CASSVVSGNTEAFF; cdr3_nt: TGTGCCAGCAGCGTAGTATCAGGAAACACTGAAGCTTTCTTT
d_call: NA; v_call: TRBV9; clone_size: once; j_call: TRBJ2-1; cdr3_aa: CASSVADPSYYNEQFF; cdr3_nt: TGTGCCAGCAGCGTAGCAGATCCTAGCTACTACAATGAGCAGTTCTTC
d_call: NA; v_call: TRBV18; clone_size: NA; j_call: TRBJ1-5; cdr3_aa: CASSPEGDQPQHF; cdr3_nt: TGTGCCAGCTCACCGGAGGGTGATCAGCCCCAGCATTTT
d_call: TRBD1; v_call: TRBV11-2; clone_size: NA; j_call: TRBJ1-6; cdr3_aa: CASSSGTGRNSPLHF; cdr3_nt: TGTGCCAGCAGCTCTGGGACAGGGAGGAATTCACCCCTCCACTTT
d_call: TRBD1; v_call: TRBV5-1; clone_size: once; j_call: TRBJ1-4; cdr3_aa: CASSFSAGTGFATNEKLFF; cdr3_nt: TGCGCCAGCAGCTTTTCAGCCGGGACAGGGTTTGCAACTAATGAAAAACTGTTTTTT
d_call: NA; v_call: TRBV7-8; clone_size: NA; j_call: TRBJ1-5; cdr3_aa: CASSPRVEGSPQHF; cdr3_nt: TGTGCCAGCAGCCCGAGGGTCGAGGGATCGCCCCAGCATTTT
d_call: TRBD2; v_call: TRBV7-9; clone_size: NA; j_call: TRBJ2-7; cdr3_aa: CASSLIAGEQYF; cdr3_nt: TGTGCCAGCAGCTTAATAGCGGGGGAGCAGTACTTC
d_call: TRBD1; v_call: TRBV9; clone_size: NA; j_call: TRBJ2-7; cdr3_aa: CASSVGDRSYEQYF; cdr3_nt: TGTGCCAGCAGCGTAGGGGACAGGTCCTACGAGCAGTACTTC
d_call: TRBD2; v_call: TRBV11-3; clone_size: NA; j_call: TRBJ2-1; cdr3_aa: CASSLAKGLAGVAEQFF; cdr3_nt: TGTGCCAGCAGCTTAGCCAAGGGACTAGCGGGAGTCGCTGAGCAGTTCTTC
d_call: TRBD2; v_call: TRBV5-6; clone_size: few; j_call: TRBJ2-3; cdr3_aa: CASSWGLALGGDTQYF; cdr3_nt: TGTGCCAGCAGCTGGGGACTAGCTTTAGGTGGAGATACGCAGTATTTT